This TCR beta chain was recovered during a study of identical twins. Looked up from germline, CDR1 is MNHEY and CDR2 is SVGAGI. CDR3 length: 17 amino acids. V lost 2 bases, J lost 1 base, and 5 bases stayed unmatched. TCRdb ran MiXCR on the 5' RACE reads and lists one entry per CDR3 protein. The repertoire holds about 720,000 distinct CDR3 sequences, about 9.4% seen once, with 0.98% in the top ten. This same sample was also part of a study on yellow fever vaccine responses in identical twins.

Sequencing used PBMCs. The rearrangement links TRBV6-5 to TRBJ2-2; 9 bases fit TRBD1. The origin of this receptor is a woman aged 18 to 35 in good health. CDR3 coding DNA: TGTGCCAGCAGTTACGGCCCGGGACAGGGGAACACCGGGGAGCTGTTTTTT. Its protein is CASSYGPGQGNTGELFF.